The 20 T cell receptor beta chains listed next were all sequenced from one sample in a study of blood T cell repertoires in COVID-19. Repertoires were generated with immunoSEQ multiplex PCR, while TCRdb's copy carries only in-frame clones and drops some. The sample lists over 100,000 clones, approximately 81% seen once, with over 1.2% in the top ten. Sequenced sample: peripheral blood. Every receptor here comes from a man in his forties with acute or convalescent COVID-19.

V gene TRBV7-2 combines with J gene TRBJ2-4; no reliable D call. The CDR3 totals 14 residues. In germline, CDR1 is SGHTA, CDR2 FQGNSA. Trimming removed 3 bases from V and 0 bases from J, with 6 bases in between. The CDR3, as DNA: TGTGCCAGCAGCTTTAGACTAGCCAAAAACATTCAGTACTTC. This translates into CASSFRLAKNIQYF.

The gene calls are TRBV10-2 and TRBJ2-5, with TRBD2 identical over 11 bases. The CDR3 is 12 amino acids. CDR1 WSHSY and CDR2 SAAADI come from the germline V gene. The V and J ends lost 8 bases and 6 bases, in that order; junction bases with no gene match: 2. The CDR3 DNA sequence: TGCGCCAGCCGGACTAGCGGGCAGACCCAGTACTTC. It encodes CASRTSGQTQYF.

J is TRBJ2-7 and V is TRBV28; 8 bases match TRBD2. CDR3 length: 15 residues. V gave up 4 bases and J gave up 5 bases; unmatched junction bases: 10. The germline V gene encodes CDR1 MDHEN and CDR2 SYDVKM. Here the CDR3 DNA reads TGTGCCAGCAGTTATCTCAGCGGGAGTCGCCACGAGCAGTACTTC. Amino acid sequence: CASSYLSGSRHEQYF.

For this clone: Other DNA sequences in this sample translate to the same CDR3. The CDR3 DNA sequence: TGCGCCAGCAGCCCAGGACAGGGAGGGGAGACCCAGTACTTC. Translation gives CASSPGQGGETQYF. The gene calls are TRBV5-1 and TRBJ2-5; a weak D match, TRBD1 (8 bases). With 4 bases removed from V and 5 bases from J, the gap between germline ends came to 15 bases. This CDR3 is 14 amino acids long. Germline assignment: CDR1 SGHRS and CDR2 YFSETQ.

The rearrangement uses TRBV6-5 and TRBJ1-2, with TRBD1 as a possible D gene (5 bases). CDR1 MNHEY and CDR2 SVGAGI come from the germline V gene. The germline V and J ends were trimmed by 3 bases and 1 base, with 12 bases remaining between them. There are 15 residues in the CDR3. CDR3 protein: CASSYQGLLNYGYTF. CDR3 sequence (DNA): TGTGCCAGCAGTTATCAGGGTCTGCTTAACTATGGCTACACCTTC.

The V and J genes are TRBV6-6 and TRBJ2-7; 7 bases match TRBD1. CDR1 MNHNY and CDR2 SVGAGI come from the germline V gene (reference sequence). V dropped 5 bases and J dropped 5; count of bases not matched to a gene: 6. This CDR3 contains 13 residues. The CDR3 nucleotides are TGTGCCAGCAGTCTTTCGGACAGGAACGAGCAGTACTTC. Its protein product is CASSLSDRNEQYF.

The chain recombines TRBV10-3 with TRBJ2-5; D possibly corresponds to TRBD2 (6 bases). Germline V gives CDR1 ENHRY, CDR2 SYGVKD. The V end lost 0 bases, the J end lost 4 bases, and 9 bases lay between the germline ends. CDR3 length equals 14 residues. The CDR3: CAISESSGGETQYF. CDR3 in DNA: TGTGCCATCAGTGAGTCGTCCGGGGGAGAGACCCAGTACTTC.

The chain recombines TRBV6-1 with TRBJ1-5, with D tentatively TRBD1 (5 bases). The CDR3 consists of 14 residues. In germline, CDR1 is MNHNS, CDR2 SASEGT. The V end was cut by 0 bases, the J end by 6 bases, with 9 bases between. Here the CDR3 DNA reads TGTGCCAGCAGTGAAGCTCCAGGGTTTCAGCCCCAGCATTTT. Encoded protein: CASSEAPGFQPQHF.

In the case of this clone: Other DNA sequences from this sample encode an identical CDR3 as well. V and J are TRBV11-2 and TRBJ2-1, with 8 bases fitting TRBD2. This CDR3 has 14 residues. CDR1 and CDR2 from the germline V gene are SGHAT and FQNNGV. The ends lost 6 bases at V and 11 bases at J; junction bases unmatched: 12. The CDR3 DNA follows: TGTGCCAGCAGATCTCTGGGGCTAGCGGGTCAGCAGTTCTTC. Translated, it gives CASRSLGLAGQQFF.

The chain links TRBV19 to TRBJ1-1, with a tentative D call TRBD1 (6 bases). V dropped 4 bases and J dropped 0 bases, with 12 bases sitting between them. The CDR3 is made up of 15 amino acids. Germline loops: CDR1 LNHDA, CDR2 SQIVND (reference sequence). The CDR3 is CASSKRGILNTEAFF. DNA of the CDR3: TGTGCCAGTAGTAAAAGGGGGATCCTGAACACTGAAGCTTTCTTT.

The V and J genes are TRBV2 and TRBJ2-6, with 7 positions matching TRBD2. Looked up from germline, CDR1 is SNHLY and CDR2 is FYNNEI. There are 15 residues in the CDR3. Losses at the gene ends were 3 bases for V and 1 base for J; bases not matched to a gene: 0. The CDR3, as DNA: TGTGCCAGCAGTGACGGGGGGTCTGGGGCCAACGTCCTGACTTTC. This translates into CASSDGGSGANVLTF. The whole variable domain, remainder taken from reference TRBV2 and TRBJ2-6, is EPEVTQTPSHQVTQMGQEVILRCVPISNHLYFYWYRQILGQKVEFLVSFYNNEISEKSEIFDDQFSVERPDGSNFTLKIRSTKLEDSAMYFCASSDGGSGANVLTFGAGSRLTVL.

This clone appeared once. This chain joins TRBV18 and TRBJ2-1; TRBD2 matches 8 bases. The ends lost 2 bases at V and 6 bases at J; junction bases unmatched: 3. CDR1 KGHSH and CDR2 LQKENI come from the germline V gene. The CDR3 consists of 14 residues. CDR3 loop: CASSPTTSANEQFF. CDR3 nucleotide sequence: TGTGCCAGCTCACCAACGACTAGCGCCAATGAGCAGTTCTTC.

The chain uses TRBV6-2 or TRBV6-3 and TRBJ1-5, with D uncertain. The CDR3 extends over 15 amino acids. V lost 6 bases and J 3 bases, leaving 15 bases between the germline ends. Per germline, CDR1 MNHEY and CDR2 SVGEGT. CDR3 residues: CASSPGGLANQPQHF. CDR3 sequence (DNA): TGTGCCAGCAGCCCAGGTGGGTTAGCCAATCAGCCCCAGCATTTT.

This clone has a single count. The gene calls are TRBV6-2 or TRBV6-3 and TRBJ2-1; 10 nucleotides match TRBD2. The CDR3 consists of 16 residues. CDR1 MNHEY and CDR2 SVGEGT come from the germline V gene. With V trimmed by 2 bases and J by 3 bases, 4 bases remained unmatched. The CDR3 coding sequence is TGTGCCAGCAGTTACCAGCGGGGGGGTATCTACAATGAGCAGTTCTTC. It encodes CASSYQRGGIYNEQFF.

Here the CDR3 DNA reads TGTGCCATCAGTGAGATCTCAGGTTGGACTGAAGCTTTCTTT. Residues: CAISEISGWTEAFF. This chain uses TRBV10-3 with TRBJ1-1; D remains ambiguous. Trimming left V 2 bases short and J 5 bases short, with 12 bases between. Germline V CDR1 and CDR2: ENHRY, SYGVKD. The CDR3 extends over 14 amino acids.

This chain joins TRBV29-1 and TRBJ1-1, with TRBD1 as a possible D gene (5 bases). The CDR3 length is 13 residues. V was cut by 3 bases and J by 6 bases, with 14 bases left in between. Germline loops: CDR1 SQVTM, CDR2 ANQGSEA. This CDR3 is CSVDRGADPEAFF. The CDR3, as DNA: TGCAGCGTTGATAGGGGTGCGGATCCTGAAGCTTTCTTT.

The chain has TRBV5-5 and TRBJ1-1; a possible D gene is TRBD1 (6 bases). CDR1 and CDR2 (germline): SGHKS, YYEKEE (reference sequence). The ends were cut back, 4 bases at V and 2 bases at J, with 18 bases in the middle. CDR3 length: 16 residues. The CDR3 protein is CASSPNTGNVNTEAFF. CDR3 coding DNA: TGTGCCAGCAGCCCCAATACAGGGAATGTTAACACTGAAGCTTTCTTT. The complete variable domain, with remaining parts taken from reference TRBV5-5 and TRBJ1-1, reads DAGVTQSPTHLIKTRGQQVTLRCSPISGHKSVSWYQQVLGQGPQFIFQYYEKEERGRGNFPDRFSARQFPNYSSELNVNALLLGDSALYLCASSPNTGNVNTEAFFGQGTRLTVV.

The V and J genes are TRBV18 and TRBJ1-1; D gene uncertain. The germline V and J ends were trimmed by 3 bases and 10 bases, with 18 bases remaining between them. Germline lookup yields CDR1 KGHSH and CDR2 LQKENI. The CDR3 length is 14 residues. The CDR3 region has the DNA TGTGCCAGCTCACCCGCGATTGCCTCCCTGGTAGCTTTCTTT. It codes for CASSPAIASLVAFF.

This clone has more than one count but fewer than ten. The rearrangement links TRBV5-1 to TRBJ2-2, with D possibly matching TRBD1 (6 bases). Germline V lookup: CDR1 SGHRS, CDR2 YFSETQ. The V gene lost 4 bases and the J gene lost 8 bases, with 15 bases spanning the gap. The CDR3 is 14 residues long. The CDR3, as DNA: TGCGCCAGCAGCCTCCGGACAGACCAGGGGGAGCTGTTTTTT. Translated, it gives CASSLRTDQGELFF.

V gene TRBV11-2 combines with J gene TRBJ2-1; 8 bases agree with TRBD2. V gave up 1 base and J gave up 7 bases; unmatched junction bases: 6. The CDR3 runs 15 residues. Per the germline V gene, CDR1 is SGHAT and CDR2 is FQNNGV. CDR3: CASSLVGGAWNEQFF. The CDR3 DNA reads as TGTGCCAGCAGCTTAGTCGGGGGGGCTTGGAATGAGCAGTTCTTC.